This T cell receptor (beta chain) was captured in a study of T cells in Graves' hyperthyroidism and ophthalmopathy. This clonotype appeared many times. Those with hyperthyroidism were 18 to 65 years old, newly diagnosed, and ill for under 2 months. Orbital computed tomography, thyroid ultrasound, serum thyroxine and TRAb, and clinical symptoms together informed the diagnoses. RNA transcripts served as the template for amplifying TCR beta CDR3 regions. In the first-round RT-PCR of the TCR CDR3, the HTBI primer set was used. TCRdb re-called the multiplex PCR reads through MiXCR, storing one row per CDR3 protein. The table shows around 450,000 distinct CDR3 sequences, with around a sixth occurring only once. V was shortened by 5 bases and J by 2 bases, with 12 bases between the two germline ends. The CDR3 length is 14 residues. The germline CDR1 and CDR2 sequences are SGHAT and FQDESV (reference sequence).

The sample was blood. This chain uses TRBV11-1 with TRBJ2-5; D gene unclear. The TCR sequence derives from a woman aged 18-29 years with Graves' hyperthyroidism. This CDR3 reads CASSPQLGQETQYF. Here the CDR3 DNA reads TGTGCCAGCAGCCCCCAGCTCGGACAAGAGACCCAGTACTTC.